This T cell receptor beta chain was captured in a study of shared clonotypes between healthy human individuals. Overall study findings and caveats: Estimated richness values were generally larger in naive subsets than in memory subsets. Inspection by rarefaction showed sorted-subset sequencing to be incomplete despite large depth. The study found roughly 5% of naive CD4 clonotypes shared across a handful of donors.

Comments on this clone: Antigen: not known.

Profiling relied on immunoSEQ multiplex PCR, and the TCRdb table lists in-frame clones only, not all of them. The repertoire has about 1.5 million clones, 98% of them found once; the top ten carry 0.45%. The CDR3 extends over 12 amino acids. Per germline, CDR1 SGHVS and CDR2 FQNEAQ. Trimming removed 1 base at V and 4 bases at J, with 5 bases between. The sequencing input was naive CD4+ T cells sorted from blood. Stated subset: CD45RA+ positively selected. The rearrangement uses TRBV7-8 and TRBJ2-7; unclear D gene. This clonotype was sampled from a man aged 25-45 years in good health. The CDR3 DNA follows: TGTGCCAGCAGCTTAGTTCGATACGAGCAGTACTTC. This encodes CASSLVRYEQYF.